Listed below are T cell receptor beta chains from one sample, sequenced in a study of OX40 agonist ivuxolimab in advanced cancers. Some clones are missing from TCRdb's copy, which holds only in-frame ones; the method was immunoSEQ multiplex PCR. The sample has 65,000 to 80,000 clones, about 89% seen once. Sample: CD4+ or CD8+ T cells sorted from blood, taken in a trial of the OX40 agonist ivuxolimab. The receptors here all came from an adult with an advanced solid tumor such as melanoma, head and neck, liver or kidney cancer. The CDR3 runs from the conserved cysteine through the conserved F or W. D genes are given only for firm matches. For some rows the clone size is stated as once, few or many, or as a class when expanded; others skip it.

size: NA
J: TRBJ2-2
V: TRBV29-1
D: NA
CDR3: CSAQGSGELFF
DNA: TGCAGCGCTCAGGGGTCCGGGGAGCTGTTTTTT

size: few
J: TRBJ2-1
V: TRBV19
D: NA
CDR3: CASSIFANEQFF
DNA: TGTGCCAGTAGTATATTTGCGAATGAGCAGTTCTTC

size: NA
J: TRBJ1-1
V: TRBV19
D: NA
CDR3: CASSRTARGATEAFF
DNA: TGTGCCAGTAGTAGGACCGCCCGGGGGGCCACTGAAGCTTTCTTT

size: NA
J: TRBJ2-5
V: TRBV28
D: NA
CDR3: CATEGEGTTPSGETQYF
DNA: TGTGCCACCGAGGGGGAAGGGACAACTCCTTCGGGGGAGACCCAGTACTTC

size: NA
J: TRBJ1-1
V: TRBV23-1
D: NA
CDR3: CASSQSRRGTEAFF
DNA: TGCGCCAGCAGTCAATCAAGGCGGGGAACTGAAGCTTTCTTT

size: NA
J: TRBJ2-5
V: TRBV20-1
D: NA
CDR3: CSAPDVQTQYF
DNA: TGCAGTGCTCCGGACGTGCAGACCCAGTACTTC

size: NA
J: TRBJ1-4
V: TRBV2
D: NA
CDR3: CASSGNRATNEKLFF
DNA: TGTGCCAGCAGTGGAAACAGGGCTACCAATGAAAAACTGTTTTTT

size: NA
J: TRBJ2-7
V: TRBV19
D: NA
CDR3: CASSRWGRGYEQYF
DNA: TGTGCCAGTAGTCGCTGGGGGAGAGGGTACGAGCAGTACTTC

size: NA
J: TRBJ2-1
V: TRBV7-3
D: NA
CDR3: CASSLTGNEQFF
DNA: TGTGCCAGCAGCTTAACTGGGAATGAGCAGTTCTTC

size: NA
J: TRBJ2-4
V: TRBV14
D: TRBD2
CDR3: CASSQGLSSGGPLINIQYF
DNA: TGTGCCAGCAGCCAAGGATTATCTAGCGGGGGGCCCCTCATCAACATTCAGTACTTC

size: NA
J: TRBJ2-3
V: TRBV5-1
D: NA
CDR3: CASSIVQGGTQYF
DNA: TGCGCCAGCAGCATCGTTCAGGGAGGTACGCAGTATTTT

size: NA
J: TRBJ2-1
V: TRBV6-1
D: TRBD2
CDR3: CASSEVFWAGEPYNEQFF
DNA: TGTGCCAGCAGTGAAGTTTTTTGGGCGGGGGAACCCTACAATGAGCAGTTCTTC

size: NA
J: TRBJ2-7
V: TRBV6-4
D: TRBD1
CDR3: CASSDPDRGSCEQYF
DNA: TGTGCCAGCAGTGACCCGGACAGGGGTTCGTGCGAGCAGTACTTC

size: NA
J: TRBJ2-2
V: TRBV11-2
D: NA
CDR3: CASSLDRNAVPGELFF
DNA: TGTGCCAGCAGCTTAGATCGGAATGCTGTTCCCGGGGAGCTGTTTTTT

size: NA
J: TRBJ1-1
V: TRBV21-1
D: NA
CDR3: CASSAQGRGVSAEAFF
DNA: TGTGCCAGCAGCGCCCAGGGGAGGGGAGTAAGCGCTGAAGCTTTCTTT

size: NA
J: TRBJ2-5
V: TRBV6-5
D: TRBD1
CDR3: CASSYSSRGQGETQYF
DNA: TGTGCCAGCAGTTACTCCTCCAGGGGGCAGGGTGAGACCCAGTACTTC

size: once
J: TRBJ2-5
V: TRBV6-1
D: NA
CDR3: CASSEGLQGSQYF
DNA: TGTGCCAGCAGTGAAGGACTACAGGGAAGCCAGTACTTC

size: NA
J: TRBJ2-5
V: TRBV4-1
D: TRBD1
CDR3: CASSQRDRSAETQYF
DNA: TGCGCCAGCAGCCAAAGGGACAGGAGTGCGGAGACCCAGTACTTC

size: NA
J: TRBJ2-6
V: TRBV5-4
D: NA
CDR3: CASSFQGHSGANVLTF
DNA: TGTGCCAGCAGCTTCCAGGGGCACTCTGGGGCCAACGTCCTGACTTTC

size: NA
J: TRBJ2-7
V: TRBV4-1
D: NA
CDR3: CASSQEPRSLGYSYEQYF
DNA: TGCGCCAGCAGCCAAGAGCCGAGAAGTTTGGGTTACTCCTACGAGCAGTACTTC

size: NA
J: TRBJ2-5
V: TRBV18
D: NA
CDR3: CASSPPSILGEQYF
DNA: TGTGCCAGCTCACCCCCCTCCATTCTGGGAGAGCAGTACTTC

size: NA
J: TRBJ1-1
V: TRBV5-1
D: TRBD1
CDR3: CASSFDRGMNTEAFF
DNA: TGCGCCAGCAGCTTCGACAGGGGTATGAACACTGAAGCTTTCTTT

size: few
J: TRBJ2-7
V: TRBV27
D: TRBD2
CDR3: CASSYGLAGTYEQYF
DNA: TGTGCCAGCAGTTACGGACTAGCGGGGACCTACGAGCAGTACTTC

size: NA
J: TRBJ1-1
V: TRBV7-2
D: TRBD1
CDR3: CASSRDRANTEAFF
DNA: TGTGCCAGCAGCCGCGACAGGGCTAACACTGAAGCTTTCTTT

size: NA
J: TRBJ2-7
V: TRBV5-1
D: NA
CDR3: CASSPGLAIEGYF
DNA: TGCGCCAGCAGCCCGGGACTTGCCATTGAGGGGTACTTC

size: NA
J: TRBJ1-6
V: TRBV5-4
D: NA
CDR3: CASSLGGNNSPLHF
DNA: TGTGCCAGCAGCTTGGGGGGTAATAATTCACCCCTCCACTTT

size: NA
J: TRBJ1-3
V: TRBV7-9
D: NA
CDR3: CASSPSSGNTIYF
DNA: TGTGCCAGCAGCCCATCCTCTGGAAACACCATATATTTT

size: NA
J: TRBJ1-2
V: TRBV7-8
D: NA
CDR3: CASSLMRGYGYTF
DNA: TGTGCCAGCAGCTTAATGAGGGGGTATGGCTACACCTTC

size: NA
J: TRBJ1-1
V: TRBV7-9
D: NA
CDR3: CASSLMNTEAFF
DNA: TGTGCCAGCAGCTTGATGAACACTGAAGCTTTCTTT

size: NA
J: TRBJ2-3
V: TRBV6-1
D: NA
CDR3: CASSDPGLGTDTQYF
DNA: TGTGCCAGCAGTGACCCGGGACTGGGGACAGATACGCAGTATTTT

size: NA
J: TRBJ2-1
V: TRBV7-2
D: TRBD1
CDR3: CAGSKGPPGQGNHEQFF
DNA: TGTGCCGGCAGCAAAGGCCCCCCGGGACAGGGAAATCATGAGCAGTTCTTC

size: once
J: TRBJ2-7
V: TRBV9
D: NA
CDR3: CASSPSGSSYEQYF
DNA: TGTGCCAGCAGCCCGTCGGGATCTTCCTACGAGCAGTACTTC

size: once
J: TRBJ1-2
V: TRBV18
D: TRBD1
CDR3: CASSPGTEYGYTF
DNA: TGTGCCAGCTCACCAGGGACAGAGTATGGCTACACCTTC

size: NA
J: TRBJ2-1
V: TRBV10-3
D: NA
CDR3: CAISEVLDGGNEQFF
DNA: TGTGCCATCAGTGAGGTACTAGATGGGGGCAATGAGCAGTTCTTC

size: NA
J: TRBJ2-7
V: TRBV9
D: TRBD2
CDR3: CASSVGTSGSSSYEQYF
DNA: TGTGCCAGCAGCGTAGGGACTAGCGGGAGTAGTTCCTACGAGCAGTACTTC

size: once
J: TRBJ1-4
V: TRBV18
D: NA
CDR3: CASSPGQTGEKLFF
DNA: TGTGCCAGCTCCCCCGGACAAACGGGTGAAAAACTGTTTTTT

size: NA
J: TRBJ2-5
V: TRBV11-2
D: TRBD1
CDR3: CASSLVRDRVGEQYF
DNA: TGTGCCAGCAGCCTCGTCCGGGACAGGGTGGGAGAGCAGTACTTC

size: NA
J: TRBJ1-2
V: TRBV6-1
D: NA
CDR3: CASSPGHGGYTF
DNA: TGTGCCAGCAGCCCCGGACACGGGGGCTACACCTTC

size: NA
J: TRBJ1-4
V: TRBV18
D: NA
CDR3: CASSPGRNEKLFF
DNA: TGTGCCAGCTCACCCGGACGGAATGAAAAACTGTTTTTT

size: NA
J: TRBJ1-1
V: TRBV11-2
D: NA
CDR3: CASSRTTGLSTEAFF
DNA: TGTGCCAGCAGCCGGACGACGGGATTGAGCACTGAAGCTTTCTTT

size: NA
J: TRBJ2-7
V: TRBV11-2
D: NA
CDR3: CASSKQSYEQYF
DNA: TGTGCCAGCAGCAAACAGAGCTACGAGCAGTACTTC

size: NA
J: TRBJ2-3
V: TRBV28
D: TRBD2
CDR3: CATGRGGWTDTQYF
DNA: TGTGCCACCGGCCGGGGGGGGTGGACAGATACGCAGTATTTT

size: NA
J: TRBJ2-2
V: TRBV9
D: NA
CDR3: CASSVRVSPPGELFF
DNA: TGTGCCAGCAGCGTAAGGGTGAGCCCCCCCGGGGAGCTGTTTTTT

size: NA
J: TRBJ2-7
V: TRBV7-2
D: NA
CDR3: CASSLLSGYEQYF
DNA: TGTGCCAGCAGCTTACTCTCAGGCTACGAGCAGTACTTC

size: NA
J: TRBJ2-1
V: TRBV29-1
D: NA
CDR3: CSVSGYAYNEQFF
DNA: TGCAGCGTTAGTGGGTACGCTTACAATGAGCAGTTCTTC